The TCR beta chain described here comes from a study of molecular identifiers for immune sequencing clone quantification. In regard to this clonotype: A read error may be the cause here, since a much bigger clone is one base away.

MiXCR was run by TCRdb on the PCR reads, yielding one entry per CDR3 protein. The data show more than 450,000 distinct CDR3 sequences, about a fifth seen once. This CDR3 has 15 amino acids. Germline V gene sequence: CDR1 DFQATT, CDR2 SNEGSKA (reference sequence). Sequenced sample: naive CD8+ T cells from blood, with Jurkat cell RNA spiked in. Documented subset: FACS-sorted CD8+CD4-CCR7+CD45RA+ naive T cells. The sequence derives from a human donor in good health. Some libraries in this study had Jurkat cell RNA spiked in. This rearrangement joins TRBV20-1 to TRBJ2-7; no firm D call. The CDR3 sequence: CNARILGGSNYEQYF. The CDR3, as DNA: TGCAATGCTAGGATCCTCGGCGGCAGTAACTACGAGCAGTACTTC.